This T cell receptor (beta chain) was captured by sequencing in a study of blood T cell repertoires in COVID-19. The repertoire was sequenced with immunoSEQ multiplex PCR; TCRdb's copy has only in-frame clones and lacks some. The sample includes approximately 250,000 clones, 70% to 90% of them seen just once. Germline CDR1 SGHAT, CDR2 FQNNGV. The CDR3 has 15 amino acids. Trimming removed 6 bases at V and 0 bases at J, with 12 bases between. The chain employs TRBV11-2 and TRBJ1-3; TRBD1 is a possible D gene (5 bases). This receptor was taken from a man aged 45 to 65 with acute or convalescent COVID-19. Material: peripheral blood. The CDR3 loop reads CASSDSRGSGNTIYF. As DNA, the CDR3 is TGTGCCAGCAGTGACTCTAGGGGCTCTGGAAACACCATATATTTT. Supplemented by reference TRBV11-2 and TRBJ1-3, the full variable domain reads EAGVAQSPRYKIIEKRQSVAFWCNPISGHATLYWYQQILGQGPKLLIQFQNNGVVDDSQLPKDRFSAERLKGVDSTLKIQPAKLEDSAVYLCASSDSRGSGNTIYFGEGSWLTVV.